This T cell receptor (beta chain) was observed in a study of shared clonotypes between healthy human individuals. Whole-study findings and limits: The study drew on few donors, limiting represented genetic and exposure-history diversity.

V was shortened by 0 bases and J by 4 bases, with 8 bases between the two germline ends. The CDR3 is 14 amino acids. Germline V gives CDR1 SGDLS, CDR2 YYNGEE. Sequenced by immunoSEQ multiplex PCR; TCRdb stores in-frame clones only, minus some. Among approximately 1,500,000 clones listed, roughly 96% were seen once. With regard to this clone: Antigen: not known.

The rearrangement uses TRBV9 and TRBJ2-1; D call uncertain. The clonotype comes from a man aged 25-40 years in good health. The sequenced sample consisted of naive CD4+ T cells sorted from blood. Subset meaning: CD45RA+ positively selected. The CDR3 here is CASSVEFEYNEQFF. CDR3 nucleotides: TGTGCCAGCAGCGTAGAATTTGAGTACAATGAGCAGTTCTTC. The entire variable domain, with the rest obtained from reference TRBV9 and TRBJ2-1, is as follows: DSGVTQTPKHLITATGQRVTLRCSPRSGDLSVYWYQQSLDQGLQFLIQYYNGEERAKGNILERFSAQQFPDLHSELNLSSLELGDSALYFCASSVEFEYNEQFFGPGTRLTVL.